This paragraph covers one T cell receptor (beta chain) sequence. This record comes from a study of blood T cell repertoires in COVID-19. CDR1 and CDR2 (germline): SGHAT, FQNNGV. The CDR3 length is 14 residues. Trimming removed 5 bases from V and 5 bases from J, with 12 bases in between. TCRdb's copy holds only in-frame clones and misses some; the assay was immunoSEQ multiplex PCR. The repertoire includes 200,000 to 250,000 clones, 88% of them detected once, and 3% to 4% sits in the top ten. Living in about two dozen US areas, the participants were between roughly 18 and 90 years of age. Cohorts were assigned according to the clinical history that participants reported.

The chain links TRBV11-2 to TRBJ1-4; no reliable D call. The receptor's source is a woman aged 25 to 45 who had been exposed to COVID-19. The sample was PBMCs or T cells enriched from blood (not recorded which). The CDR3 sequence: CASSPRAYNEKLFF. The CDR3 nucleotides are TGTGCCAGCAGCCCGCGGGCATACAATGAAAAACTGTTTTTT.